This TCR beta chain was profiled in a study of shared clonotypes between healthy human individuals. About this clone itself: The target antigen is unknown.

General study points: Rarefaction showed that sequencing of sorted subsets was incomplete (despite large depth). Across a few donors, naive CD4 shared 5% to 5.5%, naive CD8 more than 3%, memory CD4 roughly 2.4%, memory CD8 0.4% to 0.5%.

An approximately 210 ng quantity of DNA, tens of thousands of T cell genomes, went into the sorted-subset replicate PCRs. TCRdb's table, derived via immunoSEQ multiplex PCR, lists solely in-frame clones and lacks some. This sample has approximately 980,000 clones, with 70% to 85% found just once. This CDR3 has 17 residues. Trimming stripped 2 bases from V and 1 base from J, with 15 bases between. Germline CDR1 and CDR2: SGHDT and YYEEEE. This receptor was taken from a young man in good health. Sequencing was done on a sample of memory CD4+ T cells sorted from blood. Subset described: CD45RA-negative fraction. The rearrangement uses TRBV5-6 and TRBJ2-2, with no clear D. CDR3: CASSFLGDPRNTGELFF. The CDR3, as DNA: TGTGCCAGCAGCTTTCTCGGAGATCCCAGGAACACCGGGGAGCTGTTTTTT. The full variable domain, completed using reference TRBV5-6 and TRBJ2-2, is DAGVTQSPTHLIKTRGQQVTLRCSPKSGHDTVSWYQQALGQGPQFIFQYYEEEERQRGNFPDRFSGHQFPNYSSELNVNALLLGDSALYLCASSFLGDPRNTGELFFGEGSRLTVL.